One sample yielded the 22 T cell receptor beta chains listed below, sequenced in a study of T cell responses to AZD1222 COVID-19 vaccine. This table comes from immunoSEQ multiplex PCR, and its TCRdb copy is limited to in-frame clones, with some not included. The sample carries 130,000 to 150,000 clones, 82% recorded once. Material: peripheral blood, obtained on day 0 of MenACWY control vaccination. Receptor source: an adult in good health.

The chain is built from TRBV4-1 and TRBJ2-3; 11 nucleotides align to TRBD2. Germline V gives CDR1 MGHRA, CDR2 YSYEKL. The CDR3 length is 16 residues. J gave up 7 bases and V 3 bases, and 9 bases lay outside the gene matches. CDR3: CASSQTSGESRHTQYF. The CDR3 nucleotides are TGCGCCAGCAGCCAGACTAGCGGGGAATCCCGGCATACGCAGTATTTT.

The CDR3 reads CASSLWVLDRGILRGYTF. The DNA of the CDR3 is TGTGCCAGCAGCTTATGGGTCCTGGACAGGGGAATTTTAAGAGGCTACACCTTC. V gene TRBV7-9 combines with J gene TRBJ1-2; 9 bases fit TRBD1. Germline loops: CDR1 SEHNR, CDR2 FQNEAQ (reference sequence). This CDR3 has 18 amino acids. Trimming took 2 bases from V and 8 from J; bases not matched to a gene: 18.

The table lists this clone with a count of one. This chain connects TRBV7-9 to TRBJ2-1; the match to TRBD2 covers 9 bases. CDR1 and CDR2 (germline): SEHNR, FQNEAQ (reference sequence). This CDR3 comprises 14 residues. Trimming cost V 2 bases and J 10 bases; bases outside gene matches: 6. CDR3 in amino acids: CASSLSRGGQEQFF. For the CDR3, the DNA is TGTGCCAGCAGCTTATCGCGGGGGGGCCAGGAGCAGTTCTTC.

CDR3 coding DNA: TGTGCCAGCAGCTTACGGGGGGGCGCTGGCTACACCTTC. This gives the protein CASSLRGGAGYTF. The chain couples TRBV5-5 to TRBJ1-2; maybe TRBD1 (6 bases). V was clipped by 2 bases and J by 7 bases, with 12 bases between them. The CDR3 contains 13 residues. Per the germline V gene, CDR1 is SGHKS and CDR2 is YYEKEE (reference sequence).

V gene TRBV9 combines with J gene TRBJ2-3, with D possibly being TRBD1 (5 bases). With 2 bases removed from V and 6 bases from J, the gap between germline ends came to 7 bases. This CDR3 comprises 12 residues. Germline V gene lookup returns CDR1 SGDLS and CDR2 YYNGEE. The CDR3 reads CASSVGPDTQYF. In DNA, the CDR3 is TGTGCCAGCAGCGTGGGGCCCGATACGCAGTATTTT.

The rearrangement joins TRBV5-1 to TRBJ2-1; 7 bases agree with TRBD2. This CDR3 is built from 15 residues. V shed 7 bases, J shed 2 bases, and the junction held 9 bases outside the gene matches. Germline CDR1 and CDR2: SGHRS and YFSETQ. CDR3: CASSIGGGPYNEQFF. DNA for the CDR3: TGCGCCAGCTCCATAGGCGGGGGTCCCTACAATGAGCAGTTCTTC.

J is TRBJ1-1 and V is TRBV27; TRBD1 matches at 8 bases. The V and J ends lost 8 bases and 2 bases, in that order; junction bases with no gene match: 16. Germline V CDR1 and CDR2: MNHEY, SMNVEV (reference sequence). The length of the CDR3 is 17 residues. CDR3 sequence: CASGQTTGGGRNTEAFF. CDR3 in DNA: TGTGCCAGCGGACAAACCACAGGGGGTGGGCGAAACACTGAAGCTTTCTTT.

The chain carries TRBV3-1 (or the pseudogene TRBV3-2) and TRBJ1-2; no clear D. V lost 2 bases to trimming and J lost 4 bases, with 5 bases between them. The CDR3 sequence is 12 residues long. CDR1 and CDR2 (germline): LGHDT, YNNKEL (reference sequence). The CDR3 spells CASSQQTYGYTF. CDR3 coding DNA: TGTGCCAGCAGCCAACAGACCTATGGCTACACCTTC.

The chain couples TRBV4-2 to TRBJ2-2; no firm D call. Trimming took 1 base from V and 0 from J, leaving 9 bases between them. Germline assignment: CDR1 LGHNA and CDR2 YNFKEQ. CDR3 length: 16 amino acids. The CDR3 reads CASSQGTKSNTGELFF. The CDR3 region has the DNA TGTGCCAGCAGCCAAGGAACGAAGTCGAACACCGGGGAGCTGTTTTTT.

This clone is a singleton in its sample. CDR3 bases: TGTGCCAGCAGTTACGGCGCAGCCGACACAGATACGCAGTATTTT. Translation: CASSYGAADTDTQYF. The chain has TRBV6-5 and TRBJ2-3; no clear D gene. Per the germline V gene, CDR1 is MNHEY and CDR2 is SVGAGI. The CDR3 is made up of 15 amino acids. The ends were cut back, 2 bases at V and 2 bases at J, with 11 bases in the middle.

This clone came up a few times. The genes are TRBV15 and TRBJ1-2; 9 nucleotides match TRBD1. Per germline, CDR1 LNHNV and CDR2 YYDKDF (reference sequence). The CDR3 spans 13 residues. V shed 7 bases, J shed 5 bases, and the junction held 5 bases outside the gene matches. The CDR3 DNA sequence: TGTGCCACCACACAGGGGGCAATTTATGGCTACACCTTC. It translates to CATTQGAIYGYTF. Full variable domain (rest looked up from reference TRBV15 and TRBJ1-2): DAMVIQNPRYQVTQFGKPVTLSCSQTLNHNVMYWYQQKSSQAPKLLFHYYDKDFNNEADTPDNFQSRRPNTSFCFLDIRSPGLGDTAMYLCATTQGAIYGYTFGSGTRLTVV.

The V call is TRBV28, the J call TRBJ2-1; 12 positions agree with TRBD2. From germline, CDR1 is MDHEN and CDR2 SYDVKM. V shed 6 bases, J shed 9 bases, and the junction held 9 bases outside the gene matches. The CDR3 has 15 residues. CDR3 region: CASRLGLAGRGEQFF. DNA for the CDR3: TGTGCCAGCAGACTCGGACTAGCGGGGCGCGGTGAGCAGTTCTTC. Full variable domain (remainder filled in from reference TRBV28 and TRBJ2-1): DVKVTQSSRYLVKRTGEKVFLECVQDMDHENMFWYRQDPGLGLRLIYFSYDVKMKEKGDIPEGYSVSREKKERFSLILESASTNQTSMYLCASRLGLAGRGEQFFGPGTRLTVL.

The chain couples TRBV7-6 to TRBJ2-2; D might be TRBD1 or TRBD2, each matching 5 bases. CDR3 size: 14 residues. Germline V gene lookup returns CDR1 SGHVS and CDR2 FNYEAQ. The V end lost 5 bases, the J end lost 6 bases, and 13 bases lay between the germline ends. Here the CDR3 DNA reads TGTGCCAGCAGCCCGCAGGGAGTGGCCGGGGAGCTGTTTTTT. It specifies CASSPQGVAGELFF.

This clone has only a few counts. The chain combines TRBV5-1 with TRBJ2-1; 8 bases match TRBD2. Trimming at V came to 4 bases and at J to 2 bases, leaving 5 bases not matched to a gene. Germline CDR1 reads SGHRS; CDR2 reads YFSETQ. This CDR3 has 15 amino acids. CDR3 region: CASSPLAEPYNEQFF. For the CDR3, the DNA is TGCGCCAGCAGCCCACTAGCGGAGCCCTACAATGAGCAGTTCTTC.

Of note for this clone: The germline gene is not matched at one end of the junction; a read error may be the cause. The chain employs TRBV3-1 (or the pseudogene TRBV3-2) and TRBJ2-5; a weak D match, TRBD2 (5 bases). The CDR3 spans 14 residues. Germline V gene sequence: CDR1 LGHDT, CDR2 YNNKEL (reference sequence). The CDR3 region has the DNA TGTGCCAGCAGCCCAGCCGGGAAACAAGGGACCCAGTACTTC. This codes for CASSPAGKQGTQYF.

The chain recombines TRBV12-3 or TRBV12-4 with TRBJ1-6, with a possible D match to TRBD1 (5 bases). The V gene lost 5 bases and the J gene lost 6 bases, with 8 bases spanning the gap. The CDR3 loop spans 13 amino acids. The CDR3 DNA reads as TGTGCCAGCAGTAGGGACGGTAATTCACCCCTCCACTTT. As protein: CASSRDGNSPLHF.

V is TRBV11-3 and J is TRBJ2-5; the match to TRBD2 covers 11 bases. J gave up 5 bases and V 3 bases, and 11 bases lay outside the gene matches. Looked up from germline, CDR1 is SGHNT and CDR2 is YENEEA. The CDR3 is 17 amino acids. The CDR3 DNA follows: TGTGCCAGCAGCTTGAATATCTTGACTAGCGGGGAGGAGACCCAGTACTTC. It yields the protein CASSLNILTSGEETQYF.

This sequence joins TRBV19 and TRBJ2-2, with D unresolved. Per germline, CDR1 LNHDA and CDR2 SQIVND (reference sequence). The ends were cut back, 7 bases at V and 4 bases at J, with 10 bases in the middle. This CDR3 comprises 13 residues. The CDR3 loop reads CASKGPGTGELFF. The DNA for the CDR3 is TGTGCCAGTAAAGGCCCGGGCACCGGGGAGCTGTTTTTT.

The chain carries TRBV3-1 (or the pseudogene TRBV3-2) and TRBJ1-5, with 9 bases lining up with TRBD1. CDR1 and CDR2 from the germline V gene are LGHDT and YNNKEL (reference sequence). The V segment lost 1 base and the J segment 5 bases; nucleotides outside the gene matches: 3. The CDR3 runs 15 residues. This CDR3 is CASSQAGQGDQPQHF. CDR3 DNA: TGTGCCAGCAGCCAAGCGGGACAGGGAGATCAGCCCCAGCATTTT.

This clone was detected only once. V gene TRBV29-1 combines with J gene TRBJ2-7; 14 bases match TRBD2. Per the germline V gene, CDR1 is SQVTM and CDR2 is ANQGSEA. The CDR3 consists of 14 residues. The junction had 2 bases not matched to a gene; V was cut back by 3 bases and J by 4 bases. The CDR3: CSVEGLAGEYEQYF. In DNA form, the CDR3 reads TGCAGCGTTGAGGGACTAGCGGGGGAATACGAGCAGTACTTC.

The J gene is TRBJ1-1, the V gene TRBV6-5, with 7 bases identical to TRBD1. This CDR3 region has 15 residues. Germline CDR1 MNHEY, CDR2 SVGAGI. Trimming cost V 0 bases and J 5 bases; bases outside gene matches: 6. As DNA, the CDR3 is TGTGCCAGCAGTTACTCGCCTTCAGGGGGGACTGAAGCTTTCTTT. Its protein product is CASSYSPSGGTEAFF.

The chain uses TRBV19 and TRBJ1-5; 7 nucleotides agree with TRBD1. In germline, CDR1 is LNHDA, CDR2 SQIVND (reference sequence). V lost 3 bases to trimming and J lost 5 bases; unmatched junction nucleotides: 7. The CDR3 length is 15 residues. The CDR3: CASSIGGQLHQPQHF. DNA of the CDR3: TGTGCCAGTAGTATTGGGGGACAGCTACATCAGCCCCAGCATTTT.